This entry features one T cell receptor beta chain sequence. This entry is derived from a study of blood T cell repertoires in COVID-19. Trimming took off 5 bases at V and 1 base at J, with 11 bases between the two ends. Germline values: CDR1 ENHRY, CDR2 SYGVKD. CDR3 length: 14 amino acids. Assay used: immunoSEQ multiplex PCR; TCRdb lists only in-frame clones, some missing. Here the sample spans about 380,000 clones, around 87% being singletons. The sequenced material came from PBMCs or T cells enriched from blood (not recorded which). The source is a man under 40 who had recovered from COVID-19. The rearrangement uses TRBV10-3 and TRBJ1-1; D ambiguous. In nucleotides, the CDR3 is TGTGCCATCAGTTTCGGCGGAACGAACACTGAAGCTTTCTTT. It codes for CAISFGGTNTEAFF.